The following is a T cell receptor (beta chain) sequence with its context. The sample comes from a study of blood T cell repertoires in COVID-19. Assay: immunoSEQ multiplex PCR; the TCRdb copy retains only in-frame clones and omits some. The repertoire consists of approximately 150,000 clones, with around nine tenths occurring once and the leading ten covering less than 2%. The TCR sequence derives from a woman in her fifties or sixties with acute or convalescent COVID-19. Material for sequencing was peripheral blood.

The CDR3 here is CASSLGPGMNTEAFF. Here the CDR3 DNA reads TGTGCCAGCAGCTTGGGGCCCGGGATGAACACTGAAGCTTTCTTT. This chain links TRBV5-5 with TRBJ1-1, with D uncertain. The CDR3 consists of 15 residues. The germline V gene encodes CDR1 SGHKS and CDR2 YYEKEE (reference sequence). Deletions cut 0 bases from V and 0 bases from J, with 9 bases between.